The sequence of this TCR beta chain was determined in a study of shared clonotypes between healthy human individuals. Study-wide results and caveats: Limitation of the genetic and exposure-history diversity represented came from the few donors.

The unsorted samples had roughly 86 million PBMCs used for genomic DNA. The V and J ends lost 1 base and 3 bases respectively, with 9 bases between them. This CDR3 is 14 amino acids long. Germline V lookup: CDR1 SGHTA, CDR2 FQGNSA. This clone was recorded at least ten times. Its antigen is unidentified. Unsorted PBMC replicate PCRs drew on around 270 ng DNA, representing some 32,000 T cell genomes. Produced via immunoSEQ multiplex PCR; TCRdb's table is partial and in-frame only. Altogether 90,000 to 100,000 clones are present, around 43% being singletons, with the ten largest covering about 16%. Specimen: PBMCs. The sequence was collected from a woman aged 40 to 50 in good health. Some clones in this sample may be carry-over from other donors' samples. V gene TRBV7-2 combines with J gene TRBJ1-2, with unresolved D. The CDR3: CASSLGSDDYGYTF. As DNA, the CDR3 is TGTGCCAGCAGCTTAGGGTCAGACGACTATGGCTACACCTTC.